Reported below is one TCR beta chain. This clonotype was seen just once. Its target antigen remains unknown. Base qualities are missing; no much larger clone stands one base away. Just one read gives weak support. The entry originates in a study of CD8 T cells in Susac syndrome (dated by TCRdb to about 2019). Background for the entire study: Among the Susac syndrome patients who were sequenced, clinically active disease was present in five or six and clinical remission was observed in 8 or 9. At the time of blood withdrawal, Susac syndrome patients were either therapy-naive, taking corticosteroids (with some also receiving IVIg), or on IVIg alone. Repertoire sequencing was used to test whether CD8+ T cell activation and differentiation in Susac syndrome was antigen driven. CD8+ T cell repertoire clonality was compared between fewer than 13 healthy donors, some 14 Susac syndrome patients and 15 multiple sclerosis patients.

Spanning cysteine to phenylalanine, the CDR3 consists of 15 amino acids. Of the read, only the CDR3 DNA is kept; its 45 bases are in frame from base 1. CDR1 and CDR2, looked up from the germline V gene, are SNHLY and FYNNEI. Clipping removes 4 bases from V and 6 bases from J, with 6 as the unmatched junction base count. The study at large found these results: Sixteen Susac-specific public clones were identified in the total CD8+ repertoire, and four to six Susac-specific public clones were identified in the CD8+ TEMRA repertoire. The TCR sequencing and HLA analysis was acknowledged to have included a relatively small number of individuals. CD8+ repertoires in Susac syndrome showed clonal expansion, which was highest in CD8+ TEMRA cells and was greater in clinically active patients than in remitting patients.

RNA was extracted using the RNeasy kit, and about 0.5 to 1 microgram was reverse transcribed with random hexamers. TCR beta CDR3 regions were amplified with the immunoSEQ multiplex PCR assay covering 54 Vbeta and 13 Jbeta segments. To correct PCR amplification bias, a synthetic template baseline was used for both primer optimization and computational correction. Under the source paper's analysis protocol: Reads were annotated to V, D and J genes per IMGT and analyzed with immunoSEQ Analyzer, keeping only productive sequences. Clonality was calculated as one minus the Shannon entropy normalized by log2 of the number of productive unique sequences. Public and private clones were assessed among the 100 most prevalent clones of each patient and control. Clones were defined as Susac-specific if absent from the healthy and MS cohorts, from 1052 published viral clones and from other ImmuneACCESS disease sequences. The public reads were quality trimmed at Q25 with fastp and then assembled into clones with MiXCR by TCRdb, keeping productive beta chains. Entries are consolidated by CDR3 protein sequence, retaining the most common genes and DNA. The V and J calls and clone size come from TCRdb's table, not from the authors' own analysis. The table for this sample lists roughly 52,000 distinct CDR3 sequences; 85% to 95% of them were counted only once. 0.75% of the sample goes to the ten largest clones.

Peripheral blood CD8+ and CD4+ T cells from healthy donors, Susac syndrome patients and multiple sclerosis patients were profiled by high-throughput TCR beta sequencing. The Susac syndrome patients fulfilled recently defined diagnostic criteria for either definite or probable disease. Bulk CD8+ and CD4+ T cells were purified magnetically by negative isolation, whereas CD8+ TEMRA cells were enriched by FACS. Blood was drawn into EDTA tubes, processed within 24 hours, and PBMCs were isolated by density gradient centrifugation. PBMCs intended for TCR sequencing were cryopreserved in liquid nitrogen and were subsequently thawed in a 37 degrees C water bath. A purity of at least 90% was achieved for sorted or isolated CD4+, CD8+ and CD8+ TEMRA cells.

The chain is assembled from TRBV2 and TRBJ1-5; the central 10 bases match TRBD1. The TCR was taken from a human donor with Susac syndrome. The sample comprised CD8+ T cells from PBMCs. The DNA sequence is TGTGCCAGCAGTGTACCGGGACAGGGGATTCAGCCCCAGCATTTT. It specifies CASSVPGQGIQPQHF.